This T cell receptor (beta chain) was recorded in a study of T cells in women clearing cervical HPV infection. Across the whole study: No precancer developed; the control's incident HPV16 infection cleared within 12 months.

MY09/MY11 PCR detected cervical HPV DNA; dot-blot assigned genotypes. The ends were cut back, 0 bases at V and 3 bases at J, with 6 bases in the middle. The CDR3 runs to 13 residues. CDR1 and CDR2 from the germline V gene are SGHNT and YYREEE (reference sequence). General study points: TRBV6-7 abundance was lower in cases than controls (0.11% versus 0.16%).

Comments on this clone: Its antigen is currently unknown. The CDR3 goes on 3 residues after the read ends, and that part is filled in from the germline J gene.

Produced via immunoSEQ multiplex PCR; TCRdb's table is partial and in-frame only. The sample totals about 36,000 clones. The source material was blood buffy coat. The chain is built from TRBV5-4 and TRBJ2-5, with D possibly being TRBD1 (5 bases). The receptor comes from a woman aged 18 to 75 with a cervical HPV16 infection that either progressed to CIN3+ or cleared (not recorded which). The DNA read from the CDR3 is TGTGCCAGCAGCTTGGCCAGGGAAGAGACC. Translating it yields CASSLAREET. The full CDR3 protein is CASSLAREETQYF. Full variable domain (remainder filled in from reference TRBV5-4 and TRBJ2-5): ETGVTQSPTHLIKTRGQQVTLRCSSQSGHNTVSWYQQALGQGPQFIFQYYREEENGRGNFPPRFSGLQFPNYSSELNVNALELDDSALYLCASSLAREETQYFGPGTRLLVL.